This passage covers 16 T cell receptor beta chains from one sample sequenced in a study of blood T cell repertoires in COVID-19. This table comes from immunoSEQ multiplex PCR, and its TCRdb copy is limited to in-frame clones, with some not included. Found here are tens of thousands of clones, 84% of them singletons; the top ten hold 36%. Sequencing was done on a sample of peripheral blood. The receptors were gathered from a man in his 70s with acute or convalescent COVID-19.

V is TRBV5-5 and J is TRBJ1-4, with a tentative D call TRBD1 (5 bases). V gave up 4 bases and J gave up 4 bases, with 14 bases separating them. Germline lookup yields CDR1 SGHKS and CDR2 YYEKEE (reference sequence). CDR3 size: 15 residues. For the CDR3, the DNA is TGTGCCAGCAGCACCCCGGGGGGAAATAATGAAAAACTGTTTTTT. It codes for CASSTPGGNNEKLFF.

A single count supports this clone. This chain connects TRBV9 to TRBJ1-5, with 8 bases identical to TRBD1. This CDR3 is 14 amino acids long. Germline V gene lookup returns CDR1 SGDLS and CDR2 YYNGEE. Trimming at V came to 7 bases and at J to 5 bases, leaving 8 bases not matched to a gene. The CDR3 sequence is CASARTGFDQPQHF. CDR3 bases: TGTGCCAGCGCCCGGACAGGGTTTGATCAGCCCCAGCATTTT. The whole variable domain, filled in from reference TRBV9 and TRBJ1-5, reads DSGVTQTPKHLITATGQRVTLRCSPRSGDLSVYWYQQSLDQGLQFLIQYYNGEERAKGNILERFSAQQFPDLHSELNLSSLELGDSALYFCASARTGFDQPQHFGDGTRLSIL.

J is TRBJ1-2 and V is TRBV7-9, with TRBD1 identical over 7 bases. This CDR3 is 15 amino acids long. Germline trimming cut 1 base from V and 2 bases from J; bases unmatched to any gene: 4. Germline V CDR1 and CDR2: SEHNR, FQNEAQ (reference sequence). The CDR3 reads CASSLGRGQNYGYTF. The DNA for the CDR3 is TGTGCCAGCAGCTTAGGAAGGGGACAGAACTATGGCTACACCTTC.

V is TRBV11-2 and J is TRBJ1-1, with a weak D call TRBD1 (5 bases). V was pared by 5 bases and J by 7 bases, with 11 bases between. Per the germline V gene, CDR1 is SGHAT and CDR2 is FQNNGV. The CDR3 extends over 12 amino acids. The CDR3 protein is CASSLGANEAFF. CDR3 in DNA: TGTGCCAGCAGCCTAGGGGCAAATGAAGCTTTCTTT.

The V call is TRBV19, the J call TRBJ2-1, with 7 bases matching TRBD1. The trim removed 1 base at V and 1 base at J, leaving 4 bases unmatched. CDR3 length: 16 residues. Germline loops: CDR1 LNHDA, CDR2 SQIVND (reference sequence). CDR3 sequence reads: CASSIASGQSYNEQFF. DNA of the CDR3: TGTGCCAGTAGTATAGCTTCGGGACAGTCCTACAATGAGCAGTTCTTC.

The genes are TRBV2 and TRBJ2-7; possibly TRBD2 for D (5 bases). Trimming took 5 bases from V and 6 from J, leaving 14 bases between them. The CDR3 sequence is 13 residues long. Germline V gene lookup returns CDR1 SNHLY and CDR2 FYNNEI. The CDR3 bases are TGTGCCAGCAGTCCTCGACCAGAGGGCGAGCAGTACTTC. Its protein is CASSPRPEGEQYF.

The CDR3 sequence is CASSEAWEGYEQYF. CDR3 nucleotides: TGCGCCAGCAGTGAGGCCTGGGAGGGCTACGAGCAGTACTTC. The chain employs TRBV10-2 and TRBJ2-7; TRBD2 matches at 7 bases. This CDR3 spans 14 amino acids. Germline CDR1 and CDR2: WSHSY and SAAADI. V was clipped by 2 bases and J by 3 bases; unmatched bases: 4.

This clone appeared many times. The rearrangement joins TRBV2 to TRBJ1-5; D is perhaps TRBD1 (5 bases). Germline lookup yields CDR1 SNHLY and CDR2 FYNNEI. The CDR3 is made up of 16 amino acids. The V and J ends lost 0 bases and 7 bases respectively, with 16 bases between them. The CDR3 coding sequence is TGTGCCAGCAGTGAAGCGGTTGGGGGGGGAACACAGCCCCAGCATTTT. It is translated as CASSEAVGGGTQPQHF.

V is TRBV6-5 and J is TRBJ2-7; D is unclear. The germline V gene has CDR1 MNHEY and CDR2 SVGAGI. The CDR3 is 15 residues long. Between the trimmed V and J ends, which lost 7 bases and 4 bases, there was a span of 20 bases. In nucleotides, the CDR3 is TGTGCCAGCACACAAATGGGCAGTTCCGGATACGAGCAGTACTTC. Translated, it gives CASTQMGSSGYEQYF.

Here the CDR3 DNA reads TGTGCCAGCAGTCCTAGCGGGAGCCACTACGAGCAGTACTTC. This sequence encodes CASSPSGSHYEQYF. The chain couples TRBV6-5 to TRBJ2-7; 10 nucleotides line up with TRBD2. CDR1 and CDR2 (germline): MNHEY, SVGAGI. V gave up 5 bases and J gave up 3 bases; unmatched junction bases: 4. The CDR3 length is 14 residues.

The V gene is TRBV21-1, the J gene TRBJ1-1; the table's D call TRBD1 went unverified against the DNA. TRBV21-1 is assigned pseudogene status. The CDR3 is 17 amino acids. The CDR3 spells CASSKGSSVGMNTEAFF. In nucleotides, the CDR3 is TGTGCCAGCAGCAAAGGCTCGTCCGTTGGCATGAACACTGAAGCTTTCTTT.

This clone was counted a few times. This rearrangement joins TRBV6-6 to TRBJ2-2, with D unclear. The germline V gene encodes CDR1 MNHNY and CDR2 SVGAGI (reference sequence). V shed 0 bases and J shed 7 bases, with 9 bases lying between them. The CDR3 is 14 residues long. The CDR3 DNA sequence: TGTGCCAGCAGTTACTCGAACGGGTTCGGGGAGCTGTTTTTT. This translates into CASSYSNGFGELFF.

The chain links TRBV6-5 to TRBJ1-2, with 11 nucleotides matching TRBD1. This CDR3 has 15 residues. V shed 6 bases and J 8 bases; nucleotides not matched to a gene: 11. Germline V gene data show CDR1 as MNHEY and CDR2 as SVGAGI. The chain's CDR3 is CASRQPGQGEGGYTF. The CDR3 bases are TGTGCCAGCAGGCAGCCGGGACAGGGGGAAGGAGGCTACACCTTC.

This clone was detected only once. This chain connects TRBV6-2 or TRBV6-3 to TRBJ2-3; 8 bases align to TRBD2. The trim removed 2 bases at V and 8 bases at J, leaving 9 bases unmatched. This CDR3 has 15 residues. CDR1 is MNHEY, CDR2 SVGEGT, per germline. For the CDR3, the DNA is TGTGCCAGCAGTTACAGGGCGGGGGGTTCCGGTACGCAGTATTTT. This sequence encodes CASSYRAGGSGTQYF.

The J gene is TRBJ1-1, the V gene TRBV28; 7 positions match TRBD1. Trimming removed 7 bases from V and 13 bases from J; junction bases left unmatched: 12. The germline gives CDR1 MDHEN, CDR2 SYDVKM. The CDR3 length is 12 residues. The CDR3 DNA sequence: TGTGCCAGCACCCTACAGACAGGGCCAGTTTTCTTT. It specifies CASTLQTGPVFF.

The V gene is TRBV28, the J gene TRBJ1-2; 7 bases line up with TRBD1. There are 16 residues in the CDR3. Germline V gene data show CDR1 as MDHEN and CDR2 as SYDVKM. The V and J ends lost 2 bases and 4 bases, in that order; junction bases with no gene match: 10. The CDR3, as DNA: TGTGCCAGCAGTTTAATGGGCCAGGGGGTTGTCTATGGCTACACCTTC. Protein sequence: CASSLMGQGVVYGYTF.